Listed here is a single T cell receptor (beta chain). Its recognized antigen is unknown. Base qualities are not at hand, and no much larger clone is one base apart. The data stem from a study of blood T cell repertoires in COVID-19 (TCRdb year 2020). A note on the overall study: Samples covering the acute and convalescent phases of COVID-19 were provided by collaborators in the United States, Italy and Spain. Subjects who had been exposed to COVID-19, were actively infected with it, or had recovered from it provided the deeply sampled blood TCRbeta repertoires that made up the dataset. The samples were drawn from two sources: the first 160 participants of the ongoing ImmuneRACE study, and 1,000 to 1,500 subjects contributed by 6 global collaborators. Sample metadata almost always included a de-identified subject ID, COVID-19 status, age in years and sex. HLA class I and class II types, where available, came from metadata supplied by the sample provider rather than from assay-based typing. A freely available public database, intended as a resource for researchers studying the immune response to SARS-CoV-2, is where the repertoires were released. The prospective study material was composed of cDNA or gDNA derived from T cells, B-cell-depleted T cells, or PBMCs.

Enrolling through a virtual design, the prospective study's participants ranged in age from roughly 18 to 89 years and lived across 24 United States geographic areas. Cohort assignment in the prospective study relied on participant-reported clinical history from a screening survey and a study questionnaire. In the prospective study, mobile phlebotomists collected whole blood, serum and a nasopharyngeal or oropharyngeal swab from each participant. Additional blood draws and questionnaires over a roughly two-month period could optionally be provided by prospective study participants. Before DNA extraction, prospective study blood samples were shipped either frozen or at room temperature. TCRbeta CDR3 regions were amplified from genomic DNA by means of the immunoSEQ Assay, a bias-controlled multiplex PCR. Per the original workflow: The number of nucleated cells in each sample was estimated by amplification of reference gene primers within the assay. To quantify the absolute abundance of each unique TCRbeta CDR3 rearrangement, sequence reads were collapsed and filtered. For each sample, productive Simpson clonality was calculated by taking the square root of Simpson's diversity index across productive rearrangements. In TCRdb, the immuneACCESS table is reduced to in-frame sequences with V and J assigned. These tables do not hold every clone; where another copy was compared, an unresolved V gene accounts for under half, and the others remain unexplained. Clone size and the V and J calls come from that table; the DNA yielded D and trimming. Within this sample are 140,000 or so clones, with about 83% of them counted one time only. 3% to 3.5% of the sample goes to the ten largest clones.

V is pruned by 8 bases and J by 5 bases, leaving 18 bases of the junction without a gene match. The CDR3 goes from the cysteine to the phenylalanine over 17 residues. Of all the DNA, just the CDR3 is kept, 51 bases in frame from base 1. The germline V gene (reference sequence) provides CDR1 LNHDA and CDR2 SQIVND. Broader findings and caveats from the paper: The quantity of clinical and demographic metadata differed by source and by participant and was supplied without curation.

What was sequenced was PBMCs or T cells enriched from blood (not recorded which). The clonotype originates from a woman between 45 and 65 years old with acute COVID-19. Recombination linked TRBV19 to TRBJ1-5; 7 bases in between match TRBD1. CDR3 sequence: CASQTSGATGNYQPQHF. In nucleotide form, the sequence is TGTGCCAGTCAAACTTCTGGGGCGACAGGGAATTATCAGCCCCAGCATTTT.